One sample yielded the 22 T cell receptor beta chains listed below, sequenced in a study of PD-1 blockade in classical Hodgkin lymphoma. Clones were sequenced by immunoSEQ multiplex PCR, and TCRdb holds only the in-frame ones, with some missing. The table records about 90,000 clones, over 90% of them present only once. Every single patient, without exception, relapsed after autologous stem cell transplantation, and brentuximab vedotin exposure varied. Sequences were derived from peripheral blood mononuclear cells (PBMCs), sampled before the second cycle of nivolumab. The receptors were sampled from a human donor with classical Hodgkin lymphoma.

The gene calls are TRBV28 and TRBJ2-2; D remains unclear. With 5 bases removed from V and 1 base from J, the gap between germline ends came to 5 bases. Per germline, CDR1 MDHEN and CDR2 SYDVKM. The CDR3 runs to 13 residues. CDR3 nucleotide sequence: TGTGCCAGCAGTAATAAGAACACCGGGGAGCTGTTTTTT. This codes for CASSNKNTGELFF.

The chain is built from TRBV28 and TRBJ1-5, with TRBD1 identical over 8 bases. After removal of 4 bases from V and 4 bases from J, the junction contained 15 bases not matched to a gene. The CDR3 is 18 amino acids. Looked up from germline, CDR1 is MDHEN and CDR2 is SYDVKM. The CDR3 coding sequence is TGTGCCAGCAGTTGGGAAGGGACATGGACAGGGAATAATCAGCCCCAGCATTTT. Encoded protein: CASSWEGTWTGNNQPQHF. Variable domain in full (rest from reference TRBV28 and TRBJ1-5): DVKVTQSSRYLVKRTGEKVFLECVQDMDHENMFWYRQDPGLGLRLIYFSYDVKMKEKGDIPEGYSVSREKKERFSLILESASTNQTSMYLCASSWEGTWTGNNQPQHFGDGTRLSIL.

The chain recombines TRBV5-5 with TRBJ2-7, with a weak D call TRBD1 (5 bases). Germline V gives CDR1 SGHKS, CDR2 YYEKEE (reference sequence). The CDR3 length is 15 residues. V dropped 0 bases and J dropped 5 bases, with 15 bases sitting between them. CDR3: CASSLEQVPWDEQYF. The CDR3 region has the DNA TGTGCCAGCAGCTTGGAACAGGTTCCCTGGGACGAGCAGTACTTC.

CDR3: CASVGRVGAEAFF. DNA of the CDR3: TGTGCCAGCGTCGGGAGGGTGGGGGCTGAAGCTTTCTTT. The rearrangement uses TRBV28 and TRBJ1-1; tentatively, D is TRBD1 (5 bases). V lost 8 bases to trimming and J lost 6 bases, with 16 bases between them. This CDR3 region has 13 residues. Germline CDR1 and CDR2: MDHEN and SYDVKM.

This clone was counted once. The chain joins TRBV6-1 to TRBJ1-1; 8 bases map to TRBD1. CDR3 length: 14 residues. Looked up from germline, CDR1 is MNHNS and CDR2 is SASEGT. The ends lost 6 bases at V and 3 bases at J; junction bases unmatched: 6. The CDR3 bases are TGTGCCAGCAGACTGACAGGGGACTACACTGAAGCTTTCTTT. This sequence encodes CASRLTGDYTEAFF.

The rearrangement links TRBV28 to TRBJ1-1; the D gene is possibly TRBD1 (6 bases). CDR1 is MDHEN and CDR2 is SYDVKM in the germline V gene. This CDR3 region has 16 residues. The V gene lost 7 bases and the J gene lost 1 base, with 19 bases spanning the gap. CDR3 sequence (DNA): TGTGCCAGCATTTCCTTAAGGTCCAGGGGGAACACTGAAGCTTTCTTT. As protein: CASISLRSRGNTEAFF. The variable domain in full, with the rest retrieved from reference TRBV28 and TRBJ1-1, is DVKVTQSSRYLVKRTGEKVFLECVQDMDHENMFWYRQDPGLGLRLIYFSYDVKMKEKGDIPEGYSVSREKKERFSLILESASTNQTSMYLCASISLRSRGNTEAFFGQGTRLTVV.

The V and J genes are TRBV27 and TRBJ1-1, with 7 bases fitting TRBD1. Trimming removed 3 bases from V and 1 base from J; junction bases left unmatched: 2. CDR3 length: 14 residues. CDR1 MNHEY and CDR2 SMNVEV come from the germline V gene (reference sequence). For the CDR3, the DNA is TGTGCCAGCAGTTTTAGACAGGGGAACACTGAAGCTTTCTTT. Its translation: CASSFRQGNTEAFF.

For the CDR3, the DNA is TGTGCCAGCAGTGATGGCGGACAGGCCATGAAAACCTTC. Translating it yields CASSDGGQAMKTF. V is TRBV25-1 and J is TRBJ1-2, with 7 bases that match TRBD1. The CDR3 runs 13 residues. V shed 3 bases, J shed 14 bases, and the junction held 12 bases outside the gene matches. Germline loops: CDR1 MGHDK, CDR2 SYGVNS.

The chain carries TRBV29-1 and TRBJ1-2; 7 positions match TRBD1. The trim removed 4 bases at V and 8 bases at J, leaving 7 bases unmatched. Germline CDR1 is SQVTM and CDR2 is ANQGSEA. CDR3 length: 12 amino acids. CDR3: CSVATGASGYTF. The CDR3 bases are TGCAGCGTTGCTACAGGGGCCTCCGGCTACACCTTC.

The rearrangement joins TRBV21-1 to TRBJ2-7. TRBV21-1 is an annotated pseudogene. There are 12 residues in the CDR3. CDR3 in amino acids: CASSFGPNEQYF. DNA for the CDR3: TGTGCCAGCAGCTTCGGGCCTAACGAGCAGTACTTC.

CDR3 amino acids: CASSFGQGGGYTF. The DNA of the CDR3 is TGTGCCAGCAGTTTTGGACAGGGCGGCGGCTACACCTTC. V is TRBV11-2 and J is TRBJ1-2; 8 nucleotides match TRBD1. Trimming at V came to 6 bases and at J to 8 bases, leaving 8 bases not matched to a gene. The CDR3 is made up of 13 amino acids. Looked up from germline, CDR1 is SGHAT and CDR2 is FQNNGV. Full variable domain (missing parts from reference TRBV11-2 and TRBJ1-2): EAGVAQSPRYKIIEKRQSVAFWCNPISGHATLYWYQQILGQGPKLLIQFQNNGVVDDSQLPKDRFSAERLKGVDSTLKIQPAKLEDSAVYLCASSFGQGGGYTFGSGTRLTVV.

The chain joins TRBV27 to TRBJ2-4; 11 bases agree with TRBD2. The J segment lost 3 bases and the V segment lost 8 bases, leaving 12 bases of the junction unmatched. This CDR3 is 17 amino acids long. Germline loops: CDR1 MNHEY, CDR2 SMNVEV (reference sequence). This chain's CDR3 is CASWTLSGRAVKNIQYF. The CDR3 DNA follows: TGTGCCAGCTGGACACTTAGCGGGAGGGCCGTCAAAAACATTCAGTACTTC.

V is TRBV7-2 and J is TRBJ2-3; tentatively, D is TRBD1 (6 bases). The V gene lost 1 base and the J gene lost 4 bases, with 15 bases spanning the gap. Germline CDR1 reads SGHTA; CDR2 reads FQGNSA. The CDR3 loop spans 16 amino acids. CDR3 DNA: TGTGCCAGCAGCTTAGGAGGCAGGGGATCGGCAGATACGCAGTATTTT. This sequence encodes CASSLGGRGSADTQYF.

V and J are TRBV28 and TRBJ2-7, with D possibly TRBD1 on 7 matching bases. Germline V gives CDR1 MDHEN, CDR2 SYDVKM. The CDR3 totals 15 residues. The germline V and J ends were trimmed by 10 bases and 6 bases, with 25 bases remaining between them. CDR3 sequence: CATHRRDSYGIEQYF. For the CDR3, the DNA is TGTGCCACCCACCGGCGGGACAGTTATGGGATCGAGCAGTACTTC.

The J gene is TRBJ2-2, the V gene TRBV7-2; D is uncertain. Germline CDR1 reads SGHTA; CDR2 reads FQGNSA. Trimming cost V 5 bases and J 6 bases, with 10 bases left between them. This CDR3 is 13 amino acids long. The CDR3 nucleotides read TGTGCCAGCAGCCCGACTTTCCCCGGGGAGCTGTTTTTT. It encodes CASSPTFPGELFF.

The CDR3 protein is CASTAGQGRNEQYF. In DNA, the CDR3 is TGTGCCAGCACAGCCGGACAGGGAAGAAACGAGCAGTACTTC. The chain recombines TRBV5-4 with TRBJ2-7, with 8 nucleotides matching TRBD1. V lost 6 bases, J lost 5 bases, and 10 bases stayed unmatched. Germline CDR1 reads SGHNT; CDR2 reads YYREEE (reference sequence). This CDR3 comprises 14 residues.

CDR3 amino acids: CASSFDATGGHFLRDTQYF. Written as DNA, the CDR3 is TGTGCCAGCAGCTTCGATGCAACCGGAGGACACTTCCTGCGCGATACGCAGTATTTT. The chain is built from TRBV11-2 and TRBJ2-3; tentatively, D is TRBD1 or TRBD2 (5 bases each). Germline CDR1 and CDR2: SGHAT and FQNNGV. This CDR3 is built from 19 residues. The ends were cut back, 3 bases at V and 6 bases at J, with 28 bases in the middle.

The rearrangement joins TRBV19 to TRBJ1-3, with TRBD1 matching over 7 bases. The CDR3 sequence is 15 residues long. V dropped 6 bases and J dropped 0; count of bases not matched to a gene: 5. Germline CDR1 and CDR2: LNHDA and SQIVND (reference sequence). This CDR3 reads CASRIQGPSGNTIYF. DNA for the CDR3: TGTGCCAGTAGAATACAGGGGCCCTCTGGAAACACCATATATTTT.

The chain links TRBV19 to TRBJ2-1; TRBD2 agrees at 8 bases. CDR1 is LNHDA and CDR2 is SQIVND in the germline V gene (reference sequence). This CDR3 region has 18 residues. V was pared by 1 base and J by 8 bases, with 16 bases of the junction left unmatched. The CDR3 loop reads CASSIVGAGVSRVYEQFF. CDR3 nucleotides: TGTGCCAGTAGTATAGTCGGAGCGGGAGTAAGTAGAGTGTATGAGCAGTTCTTC.

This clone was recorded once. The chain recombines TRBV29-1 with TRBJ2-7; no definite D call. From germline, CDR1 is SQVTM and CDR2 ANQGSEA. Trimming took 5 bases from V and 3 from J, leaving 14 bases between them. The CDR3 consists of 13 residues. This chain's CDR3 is CSVLDIQDYEQYF. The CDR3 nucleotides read TGCAGCGTTCTAGACATCCAGGACTACGAGCAGTACTTC.

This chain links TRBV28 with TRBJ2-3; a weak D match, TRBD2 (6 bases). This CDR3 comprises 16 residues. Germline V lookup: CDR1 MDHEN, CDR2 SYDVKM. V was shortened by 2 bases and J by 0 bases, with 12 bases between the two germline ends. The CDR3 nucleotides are TGTGCCAGCAGTTTAGTTAGCGGAATTAGCACAGATACGCAGTATTTT. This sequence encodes CASSLVSGISTDTQYF.

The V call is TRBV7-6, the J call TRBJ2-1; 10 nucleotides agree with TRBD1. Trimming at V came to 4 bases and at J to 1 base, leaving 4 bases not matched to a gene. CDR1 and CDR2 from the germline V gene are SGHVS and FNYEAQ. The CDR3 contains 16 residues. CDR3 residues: CASSYRDRGSYNEQFF. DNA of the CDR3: TGTGCCAGCAGCTACCGGGACAGGGGATCCTACAATGAGCAGTTCTTC.